The clone carrying this T cell receptor beta chain was seen only a few times. These data originate in a study of neurological immune-mediated disorders. This CDR3 region has 16 residues. Germline V gives CDR1 KGHDR, CDR2 SFDVKD. The V end was cut by 11 bases, the J end by 0 bases, with 18 bases between. The time point: technical triplicate 1. TCRdb processed the 5' RACE reads anew with MiXCR; each CDR3 protein has one entry. The sample carries approximately 36,000 distinct CDR3 sequences, 11% recorded once. Sample: PBMCs. This chain links TRBV24-1 with TRBJ1-4; D possibly corresponds to TRBD1 (5 bases). This clonotype was obtained from a man in his sixties with HTLV-1-associated myelopathy (HAM/TSP). The CDR3 here is CAITGETVPTNEKLFF. CDR3 coding DNA: TGTGCCATCACAGGAGAAACCGTACCAACTAATGAAAAACTGTTTTTT.